Listed here are 16 T cell receptor beta chains from one sample, sequenced in a study of T cell responses to AZD1222 COVID-19 vaccine (dated by TCRdb to 2020 to 2023). The time point label corresponds to: about 28 days (+/-7) after the second vaccine dose. The library was built by means of the immunoSEQ multiplex PCR assay. The immuneACCESS repertoire file appears here via TCRdb, limited to in-frame rearrangements. These files lack a portion of the clones; in checked studies, under half of the deficit traces to unresolved V genes, and the cause of the others is not known. Counted in this sample were almost 95,000 clones; less than 85% of them appeared once. 4.5% of the sample lies in the top ten. Sequenced material: peripheral blood, taken 28 days after the second AZD1222 dose. The source is an adult who received the AZD1222 COVID-19 vaccine.

This clone was observed once. The chain uses TRBV24-1 and TRBJ2-7; the D is unclear. CDR1 and CDR2 from the germline V gene are KGHDR and SFDVKD. Trimming removed 4 bases at V and 3 bases at J, with 6 bases between. The CDR3 runs to 12 residues. CDR3 sequence: CATSDSVYEQYF. DNA for the CDR3: TGTGCCACCAGTGACTCAGTCTACGAGCAGTACTTC.

The chain joins TRBV5-1 to TRBJ2-1; TRBD2 might be the D (5 bases). Trimming removed 0 bases at V and 6 bases at J, with 13 bases between. CDR3 size: 15 residues. Germline V gene sequence: CDR1 SGHRS, CDR2 YFSETQ. This chain's CDR3 is CASSLVLSGSNEQFF. The CDR3, as DNA: TGCGCCAGCAGCTTGGTTCTCTCGGGGTCCAATGAGCAGTTCTTC.

This clone turned up a few times. The rearrangement links TRBV7-2 to TRBJ2-7; 10 nucleotides agree with TRBD2. The CDR3 consists of 14 residues. Per germline, CDR1 SGHTA and CDR2 FQGNSA. V lost 4 bases, J lost 2 bases, and 2 bases stayed unmatched. The CDR3 DNA reads as TGTGCCAGCAGCTCTAGCGGGGGACCCTACGAGCAGTACTTC. It translates to CASSSSGGPYEQYF.

This chain connects TRBV5-6 to TRBJ1-4; 10 positions agree with TRBD1. J gave up 6 bases and V 3 bases, and 5 bases lay outside the gene matches. CDR3 length: 15 residues. The germline gives CDR1 SGHDT, CDR2 YYEEEE. CDR3 DNA sequence: TGTGCCAGCAGCTCACGGGACAGGGGCGATGAAAAACTGTTTTTT. This gives the protein CASSSRDRGDEKLFF.

The chain uses TRBV19 and TRBJ2-3, with unresolved D. V dropped 5 bases and J dropped 4 bases, with 10 bases sitting between them. The CDR3 extends over 13 amino acids. The germline gives CDR1 LNHDA, CDR2 SQIVND (reference sequence). The DNA of the CDR3 is TGTGCCAGTAGTCCCCTCCCTCCAGATACGCAGTATTTT. Translating it yields CASSPLPPDTQYF.

This clone was picked up one time. CDR3: CASSVDNEQFF. As DNA, the CDR3 is TGTGCCAGCAGCGTTGACAATGAGCAGTTCTTC. This chain connects TRBV9 to TRBJ2-1, with D hard to call. CDR3 length: 11 residues. The V end was cut by 2 bases, the J end by 5 bases, with 2 bases between. The germline V gene has CDR1 SGDLS and CDR2 YYNGEE.

This chain joins TRBV7-2 and TRBJ1-5, with no clear D. Between the trimmed V and J ends, which lost 4 bases and 0 bases, there was a span of 10 bases. This CDR3 has 15 residues. Germline CDR1 SGHTA, CDR2 FQGNSA. This CDR3 reads CASSSGLSSNQPQHF. The DNA of the CDR3 is TGTGCCAGCAGCTCCGGACTGTCTAGCAATCAGCCCCAGCATTTT.

This rearrangement joins TRBV5-1 to TRBJ1-2, with D perhaps TRBD1 (6 bases). V lost 1 base to trimming and J lost 1 base, with 11 bases between them. The V gene's germline CDR1 is SGHRS and CDR2 YFSETQ. The CDR3 has 15 residues. The CDR3 nucleotides are TGCGCCAGCAGCTTGACAGGGAGCGGTAACTATGGCTACACCTTC. This encodes CASSLTGSGNYGYTF.

This chain connects TRBV5-4 to TRBJ1-2; D possibly corresponds to TRBD1 (5 bases). The germline CDR1 and CDR2 sequences are SGHNT and YYREEE (reference sequence). V was trimmed by 4 bases and J by 5 bases, leaving 12 bases between them. The CDR3 is 13 amino acids. DNA of the CDR3: TGTGCCAGCAGCCCCAGGGAAGGGTATGGCTACACCTTC. This sequence encodes CASSPREGYGYTF. The full variable domain, with the rest looked up from reference TRBV5-4 and TRBJ1-2, is ETGVTQSPTHLIKTRGQQVTLRCSSQSGHNTVSWYQQALGQGPQFIFQYYREEENGRGNFPPRFSGLQFPNYSSELNVNALELDDSALYLCASSPREGYGYTFGSGTRLTVV.

The rearrangement uses TRBV3-1 (or the pseudogene TRBV3-2) and TRBJ1-1; TRBD1 agrees at 9 bases. The V gene's germline CDR1 is LGHDT and CDR2 YNNKEL (reference sequence). J was trimmed by 7 bases and V by 0 bases; bases with no gene match: 15. This CDR3 region has 18 residues. The CDR3 loop reads CASSQEAGQGGSRGEAFF. The CDR3, as DNA: TGTGCCAGCAGCCAAGAGGCGGGACAGGGAGGGTCTCGGGGTGAAGCTTTCTTT.

The J gene is TRBJ2-1, the V gene TRBV10-3; TRBD1 might be the D (5 bases). Germline V CDR1 and CDR2: ENHRY, SYGVKD. The V gene lost 4 bases and the J gene lost 7 bases, with 8 bases spanning the gap. The CDR3 runs 12 residues. The CDR3 loop reads CAISAAGNEQFF. CDR3 in DNA: TGTGCCATCAGTGCGGCAGGGAATGAGCAGTTCTTC.

This clone was counted a few times. This sequence joins TRBV30 and TRBJ1-1, with TRBD1 matching over 7 bases. V dropped 0 bases and J dropped 3; count of bases not matched to a gene: 10. This CDR3 is 16 amino acids long. Germline V gene lookup returns CDR1 GTSNPN and CDR2 SVGIG (reference sequence). CDR3 protein: CAWSVKKQGQDTEAFF. The CDR3 bases are TGTGCCTGGAGTGTGAAAAAACAGGGGCAGGACACTGAAGCTTTCTTT.

The chain recombines TRBV27 with TRBJ2-1; D possibly matches TRBD1 or TRBD2 (6 bases each). V dropped 2 bases and J dropped 7 bases, with 18 bases sitting between them. The CDR3 has 16 residues. Germline V gene lookup returns CDR1 MNHEY and CDR2 SMNVEV (reference sequence). In DNA form, the CDR3 reads TGTGCCAGCAGTTTAGGCTCCCCGGACAGCGGGAATGAGCAGTTCTTC. Translated, it gives CASSLGSPDSGNEQFF.

The chain has TRBV5-1 and TRBJ1-4, with D tentatively TRBD1 (5 bases). CDR1 and CDR2 from the germline V gene are SGHRS and YFSETQ. The V gene lost 0 bases and the J gene lost 8 bases, with 8 bases spanning the gap. The CDR3 spans 13 residues. The CDR3 DNA reads TGCGCCAGCAGCTTGGTTGGGGGGGAAAAACTGTTTTTT. Translated, it gives CASSLVGGEKLFF.

This clone was recorded a few times. V gene TRBV7-6 combines with J gene TRBJ1-5; no firm D call. This CDR3 is 13 amino acids long. CDR1 and CDR2 from the germline V gene are SGHVS and FNYEAQ. V lost 4 bases, J lost 4 bases, and 8 bases lay in between. CDR3 sequence: CASSSRRNQPQHF. CDR3 in DNA: TGTGCCAGCAGCTCGCGGAGAAATCAGCCCCAGCATTTT.

The chain employs TRBV27 and TRBJ1-1, with D perhaps TRBD1 (5 bases). The CDR3 covers 14 residues. CDR1 is MNHEY and CDR2 is SMNVEV in the germline V gene (reference sequence). Deletions cut 5 bases from V and 4 bases from J, with 14 bases between. CDR3 in amino acids: CASSRTFLGTEAFF. In nucleotides, the CDR3 is TGTGCCAGCAGTCGGACATTTCTTGGCACTGAAGCTTTCTTT.